The text below deals with one T cell receptor (beta chain). As yet, its antigen is unknown. These data come from a study of T-cell memory formation after mild COVID-19. About the study: Clusters were largely donor specific.

Points from the study as a whole: Some SARS-CoV-2-responding clones were already detected in memory before infection. CD4/CD8 balance characterized clones contracting day 15 to 85, and CD4+ skew characterized later expanders.

5'RACE primed at constant segments yielded TCR alpha and TCR beta cDNA libraries bearing sample barcodes and UMIs. From the 5' RACE reads, TCRdb called clonotypes with MiXCR, one entry per CDR3 protein. The sample has about half a million distinct CDR3 sequences, 18% seen once. V lost 8 bases and J 0 bases, leaving 12 bases between the germline ends. This CDR3 comprises 14 residues. Germline-derived CDR1 and CDR2 are SNHLY and FYNNEI. Material: PBMCs or a T cell subset sorted from them (not recorded which). The genes are TRBV2 and TRBJ2-3, with D unclear. This receptor was obtained from an adult woman who had mild COVID-19 (a few samples of this study predate the infection). Cell type and time point are not known. CDR3 sequence: CASGRSSSTDTQYF. CDR3 DNA: TGTGCCAGCGGGCGGAGTTCTAGCACAGATACGCAGTATTTT.